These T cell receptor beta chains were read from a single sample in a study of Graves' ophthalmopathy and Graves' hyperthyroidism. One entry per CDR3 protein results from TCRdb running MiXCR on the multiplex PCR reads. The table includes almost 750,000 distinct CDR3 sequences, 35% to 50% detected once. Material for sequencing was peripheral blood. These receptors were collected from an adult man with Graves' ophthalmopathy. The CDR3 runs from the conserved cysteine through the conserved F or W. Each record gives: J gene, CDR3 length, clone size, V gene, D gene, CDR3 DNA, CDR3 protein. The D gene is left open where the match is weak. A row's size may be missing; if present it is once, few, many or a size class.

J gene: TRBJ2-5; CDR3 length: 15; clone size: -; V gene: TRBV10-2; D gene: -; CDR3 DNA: TGCGCCAGCAGTGATCATCCCGGGATCCAAGAGACCCAGTACTTC; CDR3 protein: CASSDHPGIQETQYF
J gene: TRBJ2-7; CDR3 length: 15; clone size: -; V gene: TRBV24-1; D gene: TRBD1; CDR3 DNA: TGTGCCAGCAGTGAACCCGGGACAGGGGTTGACGAGCAGTACTTC; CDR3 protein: CASSEPGTGVDEQYF
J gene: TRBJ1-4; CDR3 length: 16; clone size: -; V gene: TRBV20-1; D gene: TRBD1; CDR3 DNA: TGCAGTGCTAGACCCCCCCTGGACAGGGGGAAGGAAAAACTGTTTTTT; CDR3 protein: CSARPPLDRGKEKLFF
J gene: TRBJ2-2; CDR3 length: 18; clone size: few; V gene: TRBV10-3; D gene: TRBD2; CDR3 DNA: TGTGCCATCAGTGAGTCGGCTAGCGGGAGTGCGGGCACCGGGGAGCTGTTTTTT; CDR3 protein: CAISESASGSAGTGELFF
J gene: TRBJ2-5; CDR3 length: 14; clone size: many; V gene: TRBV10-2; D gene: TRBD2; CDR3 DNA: TGCGCCAGCAACGGCGGGGGGGCGGGGGAGACCCAGTACTTC; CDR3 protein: CASNGGGAGETQYF
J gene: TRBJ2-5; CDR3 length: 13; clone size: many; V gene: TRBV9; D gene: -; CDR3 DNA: TGTGCCAGCAGCGTAGCTAGCAGAGAGACCCAGTACTTC; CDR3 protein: CASSVASRETQYF
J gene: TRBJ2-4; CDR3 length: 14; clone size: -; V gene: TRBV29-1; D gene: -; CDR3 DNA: TGCAGCGTGAATAATCGCAGGACAGAAAACATTCAGTACTTC; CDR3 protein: CSVNNRRTENIQYF
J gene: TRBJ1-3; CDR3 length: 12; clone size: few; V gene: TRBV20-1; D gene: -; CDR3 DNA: TGCAGTGTCCGAACAGGGGGAAACACCATATATTTT; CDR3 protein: CSVRTGGNTIYF
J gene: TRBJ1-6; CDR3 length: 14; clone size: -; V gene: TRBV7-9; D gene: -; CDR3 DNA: TGTGCTAGCAGCATTGGACCTTGGGGTTCACCCCTCCACTTT; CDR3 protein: CASSIGPWGSPLHF
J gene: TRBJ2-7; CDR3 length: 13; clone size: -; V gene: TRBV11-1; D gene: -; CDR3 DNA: TGTGCCACGGCGGTGGACCCCCGGGACGAGCAGTACTTC; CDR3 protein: CATAVDPRDEQYF
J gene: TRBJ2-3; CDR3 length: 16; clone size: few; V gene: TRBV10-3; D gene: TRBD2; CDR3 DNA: TGTGCCATCAGTGAGTCGGTAGCGGGGGGGCCAGATACGCAGTATTTT; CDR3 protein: CAISESVAGGPDTQYF
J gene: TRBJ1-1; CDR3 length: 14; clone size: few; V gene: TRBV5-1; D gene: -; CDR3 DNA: TGCGCCAGCAGGCGTTCGGGGGGGAACACTGAAGCTTTCTTT; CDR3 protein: CASRRSGGNTEAFF
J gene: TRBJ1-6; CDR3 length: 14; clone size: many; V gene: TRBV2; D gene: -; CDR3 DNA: TGTGCCAGCTTGGGACCGAGCAATAATTCACCCCTCCACTTT; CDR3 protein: CASLGPSNNSPLHF
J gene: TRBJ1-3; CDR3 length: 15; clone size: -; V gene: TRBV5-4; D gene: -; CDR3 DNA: TGTGCCAGCAGCTCGGACAGCCTCTCTGGAAACACCATATATTTT; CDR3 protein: CASSSDSLSGNTIYF
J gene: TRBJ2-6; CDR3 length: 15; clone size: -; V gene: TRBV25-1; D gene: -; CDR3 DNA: TGTGCCAGCAGTGGAAAAAGAACAGGGCTCAACGTCCTGACTTTC; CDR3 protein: CASSGKRTGLNVLTF
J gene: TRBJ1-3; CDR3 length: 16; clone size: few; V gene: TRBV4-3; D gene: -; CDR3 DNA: TGCGCCAGCAGCCAAGACGAAGGTAACTCTGGAAACACCATATATTTT; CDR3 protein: CASSQDEGNSGNTIYF
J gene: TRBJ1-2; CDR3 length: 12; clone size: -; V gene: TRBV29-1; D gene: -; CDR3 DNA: TGCAGCGTTGCTGCTCCCTACTATGGCTACACCTTC; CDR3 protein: CSVAAPYYGYTF
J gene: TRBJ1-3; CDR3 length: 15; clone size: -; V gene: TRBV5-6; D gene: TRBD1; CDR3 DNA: TGCGCCAGCAGGCGGGACAGGGGGCACGGAAACACCATATATTTT; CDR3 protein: CASRRDRGHGNTIYF
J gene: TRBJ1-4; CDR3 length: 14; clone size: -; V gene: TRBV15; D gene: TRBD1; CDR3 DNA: TGTGCCACCAGCTCATCGGACAGGCAAGGAAAACTGTTTTTT; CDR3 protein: CATSSSDRQGKLFF
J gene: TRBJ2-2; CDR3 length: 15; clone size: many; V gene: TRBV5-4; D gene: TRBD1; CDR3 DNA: TGTGCCAGCAGCTTGGGACAGGGGGCGAGCGGGGAGCTGTTTTTT; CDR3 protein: CASSLGQGASGELFF
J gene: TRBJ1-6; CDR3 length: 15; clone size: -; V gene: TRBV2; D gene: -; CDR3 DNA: TGTGCCAGCACCACCACAGGGACCGACAATTCACCCCTCCACTTT; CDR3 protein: CASTTTGTDNSPLHF
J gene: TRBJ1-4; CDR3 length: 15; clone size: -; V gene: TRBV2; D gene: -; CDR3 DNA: TGTGCCAGCAGGGGACGGACTAGCGGGGAGGGGAAACTGTTTTTT; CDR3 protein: CASRGRTSGEGKLFF
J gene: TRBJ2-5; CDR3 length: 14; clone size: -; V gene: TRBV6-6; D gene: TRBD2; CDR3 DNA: TGTGCCAGCACTTCTAGCGGGGGCGGGGAGACCCAGTACTTC; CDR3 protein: CASTSSGGGETQYF
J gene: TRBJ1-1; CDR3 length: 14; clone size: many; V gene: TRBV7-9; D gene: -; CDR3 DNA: TGTGCCAGCAGCTTAAGTCAGGGTGGCACTGAAGCTTTCTTT; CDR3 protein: CASSLSQGGTEAFF
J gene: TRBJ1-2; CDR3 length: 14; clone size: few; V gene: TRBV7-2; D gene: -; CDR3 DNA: TGTGCCTGGAACCTCGATACAGGGTATGTCGGCTACACCTTC; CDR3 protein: CAWNLDTGYVGYTF
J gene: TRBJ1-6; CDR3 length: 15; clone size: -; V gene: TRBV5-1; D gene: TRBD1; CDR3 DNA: TGCGCCAGCAGCTTGGAGACAGGGTTAAATTCACCCCTCCACTTT; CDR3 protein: CASSLETGLNSPLHF
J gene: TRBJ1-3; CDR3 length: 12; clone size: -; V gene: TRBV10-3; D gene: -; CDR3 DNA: TGTGCCATCAGTGAGGCAGGAAACACCATATATTTT; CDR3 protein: CAISEAGNTIYF
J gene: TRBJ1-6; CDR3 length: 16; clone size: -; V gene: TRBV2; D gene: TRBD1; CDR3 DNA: TGTGCCAGCTCCCTGACAGGGGCGATAAGTAATTCACCCCTCCACTTT; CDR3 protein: CASSLTGAISNSPLHF
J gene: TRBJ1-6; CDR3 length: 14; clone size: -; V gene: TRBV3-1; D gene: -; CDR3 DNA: TGTGCCAGCAGCCAGAGAGGGGCGAATTCACCCCTCCACTTT; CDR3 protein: CASSQRGANSPLHF
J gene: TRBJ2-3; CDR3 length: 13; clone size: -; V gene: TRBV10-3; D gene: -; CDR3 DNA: TGTGCCAGCAGTGATGAAAGGGCAGATACGCAGTATTTT; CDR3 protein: CASSDERADTQYF
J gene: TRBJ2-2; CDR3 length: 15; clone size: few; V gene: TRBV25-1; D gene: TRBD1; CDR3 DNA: TGTGCCAGCAGTGCCAGACAGGGGCAGGCCGGGGAGCTGTTTTTT; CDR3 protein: CASSARQGQAGELFF
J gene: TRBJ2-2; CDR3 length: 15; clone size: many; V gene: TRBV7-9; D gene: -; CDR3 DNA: TGTGCCAGCAGTTTTGGGGGCTCGAACACCGGGGAGCTGTTTTTT; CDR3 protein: CASSFGGSNTGELFF
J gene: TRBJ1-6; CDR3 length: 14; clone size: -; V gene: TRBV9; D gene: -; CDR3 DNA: TGTGCCGGCAGCCCAGTCAGCAACAATTCGCCCCTCCATTTT; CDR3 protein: CAGSPVSNNSPLHF
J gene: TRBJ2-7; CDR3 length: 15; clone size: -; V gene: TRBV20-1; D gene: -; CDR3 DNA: TGCAGTGCTAGAGCAGGGGGGAGGGCAAACTACGAGCAGTACTTC; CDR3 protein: CSARAGGRANYEQYF
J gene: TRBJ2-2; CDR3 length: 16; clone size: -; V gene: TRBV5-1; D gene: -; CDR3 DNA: TGCGCCAGCAGCTTGAACAGGGCTGCGAACACCGGGGAGCTGTTTTTT; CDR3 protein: CASSLNRAANTGELFF
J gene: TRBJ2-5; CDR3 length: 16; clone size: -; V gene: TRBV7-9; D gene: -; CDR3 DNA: TGTGCCAGCAGCCTAATTCTGGCGGGGCTACAAGAGACCCAGTACTTC; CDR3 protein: CASSLILAGLQETQYF
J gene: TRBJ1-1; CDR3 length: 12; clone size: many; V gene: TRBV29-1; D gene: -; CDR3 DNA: TGCAGCGTTGAGCAAGGACGTAGGGAAGCTTTCTTT; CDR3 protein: CSVEQGRREAFF
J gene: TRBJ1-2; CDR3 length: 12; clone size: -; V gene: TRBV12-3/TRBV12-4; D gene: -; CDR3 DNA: TGTGCCAGCAGTTGGGAGGGGGATGGCTACACCTTC; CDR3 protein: CASSWEGDGYTF
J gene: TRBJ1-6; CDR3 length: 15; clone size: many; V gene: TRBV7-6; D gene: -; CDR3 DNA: TGTGCCAGCAGCTTAGTGGGGAGGGGTGATTCACCCCTCCACTTT; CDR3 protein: CASSLVGRGDSPLHF
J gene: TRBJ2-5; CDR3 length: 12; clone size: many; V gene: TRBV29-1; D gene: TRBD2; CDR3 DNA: TGCAGCGGAGGACTAGGAGGAGAGACCCAGTACTTC; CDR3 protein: CSGGLGGETQYF
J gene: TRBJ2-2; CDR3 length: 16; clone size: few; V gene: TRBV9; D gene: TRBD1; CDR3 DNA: TGTGCCAGCAGCGTAGGTGGGACAGGGAACACCGGGGAGCTGTTTTTT; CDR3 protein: CASSVGGTGNTGELFF
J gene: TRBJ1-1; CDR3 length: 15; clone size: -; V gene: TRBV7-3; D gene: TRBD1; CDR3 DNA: TGTGCCTGCGACAGGGAAAGCTTTGGGGCCCCTGAAGCTTTCTTT; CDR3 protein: CACDRESFGAPEAFF
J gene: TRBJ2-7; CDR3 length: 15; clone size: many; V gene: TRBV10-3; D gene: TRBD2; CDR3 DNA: TGTGCCATCAGCCCCGGGACTAGCGGAGCCTACGAGCAGTACTTC; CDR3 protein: CAISPGTSGAYEQYF
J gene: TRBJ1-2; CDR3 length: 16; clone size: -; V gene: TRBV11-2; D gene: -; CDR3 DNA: TGTGCCAGCAGCTTAGATTTTTCGGGCAGCATGGGTGGCTACACCTTC; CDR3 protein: CASSLDFSGSMGGYTF
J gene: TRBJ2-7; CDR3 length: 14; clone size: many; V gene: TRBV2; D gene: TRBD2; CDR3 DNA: TGTGCCAGCGGTAGGACTAGCGGGATGTACGAGCAGTACTTC; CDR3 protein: CASGRTSGMYEQYF
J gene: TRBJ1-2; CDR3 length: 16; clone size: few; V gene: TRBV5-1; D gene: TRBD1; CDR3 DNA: TGCGCCAGCAGCGGACGGACAGGGGGAAGAGACTATGGCTACACCTTC; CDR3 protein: CASSGRTGGRDYGYTF
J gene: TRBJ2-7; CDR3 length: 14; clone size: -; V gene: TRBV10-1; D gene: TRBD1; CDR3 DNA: TGCGCCAGCAGCGGCAGGGGGAACTCCTACGAGCAGTACTTC; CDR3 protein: CASSGRGNSYEQYF
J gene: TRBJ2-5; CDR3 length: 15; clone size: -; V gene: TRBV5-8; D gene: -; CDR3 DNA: TGTGCCAGCAGCGTGGCCCCCGGCGGTAAAGAGACCCAGTACTTC; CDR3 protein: CASSVAPGGKETQYF
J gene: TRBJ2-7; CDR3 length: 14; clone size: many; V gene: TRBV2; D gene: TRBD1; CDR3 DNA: TGTGCCAGCAGCGGGACAGGGCCAGGACGCGAGCAGTACTTC; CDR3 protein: CASSGTGPGREQYF
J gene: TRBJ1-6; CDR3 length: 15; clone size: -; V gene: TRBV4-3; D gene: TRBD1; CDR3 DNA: TGCGCCAGCAGCCAAGTTGACAGGGTCTCTTCACCCCTCCACTTT; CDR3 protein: CASSQVDRVSSPLHF
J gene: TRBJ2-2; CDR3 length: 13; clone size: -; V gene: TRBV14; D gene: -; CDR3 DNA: TGTGCCAGCAGCCAACTAGTTTCCGGGGAGCTGTTTTTT; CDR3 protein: CASSQLVSGELFF
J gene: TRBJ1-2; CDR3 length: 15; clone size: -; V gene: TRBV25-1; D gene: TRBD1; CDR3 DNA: TGTGCCAGTAACACTCCGGGACAGTCCTACTATGGCTACACCTTC; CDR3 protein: CASNTPGQSYYGYTF
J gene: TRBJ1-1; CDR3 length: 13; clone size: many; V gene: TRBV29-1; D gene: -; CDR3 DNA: TGCAGCGTACTGACGACCCAACGGCTTGAAGCTTTCTTT; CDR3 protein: CSVLTTQRLEAFF
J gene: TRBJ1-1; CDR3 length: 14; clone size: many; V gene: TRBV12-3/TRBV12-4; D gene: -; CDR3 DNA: TGTGCCAGCAGCGACGACAAGACCTACACTGAAGCTTTCTTT; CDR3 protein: CASSDDKTYTEAFF
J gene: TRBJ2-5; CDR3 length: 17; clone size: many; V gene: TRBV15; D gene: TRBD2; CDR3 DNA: TGTGCCACCAGCGACAGTCACCGGGGGGGCATGGGAGAGACCCAGTACTTC; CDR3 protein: CATSDSHRGGMGETQYF
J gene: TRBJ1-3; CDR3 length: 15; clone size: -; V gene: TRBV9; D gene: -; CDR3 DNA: TGTGCCAGCAGCCGTGGACACGTCTCTGGAAACACCATATATTTT; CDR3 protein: CASSRGHVSGNTIYF
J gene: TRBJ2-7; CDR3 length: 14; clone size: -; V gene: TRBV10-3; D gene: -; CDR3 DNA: TGTGCCATCAGTGAGGGGGGGAGAAACTACGAGCAGTACTTC; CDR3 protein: CAISEGGRNYEQYF
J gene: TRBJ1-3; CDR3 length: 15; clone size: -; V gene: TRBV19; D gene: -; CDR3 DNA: TGTGCCAGTAGTATCGCCGGGACTAACGGAAACACCATATATTTT; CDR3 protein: CASSIAGTNGNTIYF
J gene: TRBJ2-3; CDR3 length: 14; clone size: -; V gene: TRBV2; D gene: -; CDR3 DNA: TGTGCCGGCAGTGGGAGCGGGAGCACAGATACGCAGTATTTT; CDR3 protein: CAGSGSGSTDTQYF